This T cell receptor (beta chain) was recorded in a study of cytomegalovirus exposure and HLA in healthy donors. Notes on the study in general: The authors later found TCR association rates varying by HLA locus, with DRB1 most and HLA-C fewest. The classifier reportedly diagnosed cytomegalovirus status with high sensitivity and specificity. TCR beta V segments were, for the most part, productive about 87% or about 30% of the time in an earlier analysis. HLA alleles were associated with 17,000 or so TCR beta sequences in a later analysis at 0.05 false discovery rate.

Use of 60 Vbeta and 13 Jbeta primers characterized the PCR. TCRdb keeps only in-frame clones here, not all; method: immunoSEQ multiplex PCR. The data show some 96,000 clones, 60% to 80% seen once. Comment on this clone: Its target is unknown.

Sequenced sample: PBMCs. This TCR came from a female donor in good health and CMV-seronegative.

The CDR3 sequence is CAWSDRGLREQYF. The CDR3 bases are TGTGCCTGGAGTGACAGGGGGCTACGCGAGCAGTACTTC. The chain carries TRBV30 and TRBJ2-7, with TRBD1 matching 9 bases. This CDR3 contains 13 residues. CDR1 is GTSNPN and CDR2 is SVGIG in the germline V gene (reference sequence). V was clipped by 1 base and J by 6 bases; unmatched bases: 4. Supplemented by reference TRBV30 and TRBJ2-7, the full variable domain reads SQTIHQWPATLVQPVGSPLSLECTVEGTSNPNLYWYRQAAGRGLQLLFYSVGIGQISSEVPQNLSASRPQDRQFILSSKKLLLSDSGFYLCAWSDRGLREQYFGPGTRLTVT.